These 7 T cell receptor beta chains came from one sample sequenced in a study of beta chain features in type 1 diabetes. Every isolated RNA sample was fully reverse transcribed, so sequencing captured expressed TCRB transcripts. Here immunoSEQ multiplex PCR was the method, and the copy in TCRdb shows in-frame clones only, minus some. Of 350,000 to 450,000 clones listed, about 15% are singletons. Sequencing was carried out using naive CD4+ T cells from blood. These receptors were taken from a man aged 25-45 years in good health.

The CDR3 is CASMGRAGNEQFF. CDR3 coding DNA: TGTGCCAGCATGGGGCGAGCGGGGAATGAGCAGTTCTTC. The chain links TRBV9 to TRBJ2-1; 7 positions match TRBD2. This CDR3 is 13 amino acids long. Trimming took 6 bases from V and 7 from J; bases not matched to a gene: 7. Per germline, CDR1 SGDLS and CDR2 YYNGEE.

V usage is TRBV10-3 and J usage is TRBJ1-6, with D uncertain. Germline CDR1 ENHRY, CDR2 SYGVKD. Trimming left V 4 bases short and J 5 bases short, with 9 bases between. The CDR3 runs to 14 residues. The CDR3 DNA reads as TGTGCCATCAGTGTGGCGGGGAATAATTCACCCCTCCACTTT. Translation: CAISVAGNNSPLHF.

This clone has only a few counts. The chain's CDR3 is CASSRTATDTQYF. The CDR3 bases are TGTGCCAGCAGTCGGACAGCTACAGATACGCAGTATTTT. This rearrangement joins TRBV6-1 to TRBJ2-3; maybe TRBD1 (6 bases). V was cut by 5 bases and J by 3 bases, with 9 bases left in between. Germline V CDR1 and CDR2: MNHNS, SASEGT. The CDR3 contains 13 residues.

The chain joins TRBV30 to TRBJ1-1; 9 bases are a match to TRBD1. Looked up from germline, CDR1 is GTSNPN and CDR2 is SVGIG (reference sequence). With 4 bases clipped from V and 5 bases from J, the junction kept 5 bases outside the gene matches. The CDR3 contains 13 residues. This chain's CDR3 is CAWNPGQGTEAFF. DNA of the CDR3: TGTGCCTGGAATCCTGGACAGGGGACTGAAGCTTTCTTT.

The chain carries TRBV4-1 and TRBJ2-1; a possible D gene is TRBD2 (5 bases). V shed 7 bases and J shed 6 bases, with 13 bases lying between them. The V gene's germline CDR1 is MGHRA and CDR2 YSYEKL. The CDR3 runs to 13 residues. The CDR3 region is CASKADSFNEQFF. The CDR3 DNA follows: TGCGCCAGCAAGGCGGACTCGTTCAATGAGCAGTTCTTC.

This clone has a handful of counts. The chain has TRBV30 and TRBJ1-1, with 8 bases fitting TRBD1. CDR3 length: 14 residues. V shed 3 bases, J shed 1 base, and the junction held 4 bases outside the gene matches. CDR1 GTSNPN and CDR2 SVGIG come from the germline V gene (reference sequence). CDR3 residues: CAWRQQGANTEAFF. CDR3 bases: TGTGCCTGGAGGCAGCAGGGGGCGAACACTGAAGCTTTCTTT.

The chain uses TRBV5-6 and TRBJ2-3, with 11 nucleotides matching TRBD2. CDR3 length equals 16 residues. V trimming: 0 bases; J trimming: 2 bases; junction bases outside the gene matches: 2. The V gene's germline CDR1 is SGHDT and CDR2 YYEEEE. CDR3 amino acids: CASSLGLAGHTDTQYF. For the CDR3, the DNA is TGTGCCAGCAGCTTGGGACTAGCGGGGCACACAGATACGCAGTATTTT.